This TCR beta chain was documented in a study of blood T cells in healthy people across ages. This clonotype has a single count. Its specificity is unknown. The authors ran a second PCR of 7 to 11 cycles using a sample-barcoded 5' primer and a J-beta primer mix. TCRdb itself ran the 5' RACE reads through MiXCR, one entry per CDR3 protein. The sample lists more than 1,400,000 distinct CDR3 sequences; roughly 40% were seen once. The length of the CDR3 is 14 residues. Germline assignment: CDR1 SNHLY and CDR2 FYNNEI. Between the trimmed V and J ends, which lost 9 bases and 1 base, there was a span of 13 bases. Study observations and caveats: Expanded clonotype shifts may have been confounded, as the donors had an unknown CMV status. TCR beta diversity correlated strongly with naive T cell percentage. Per million T cells, TCR beta diversity dropped roughly linearly as age increased.

The origin of this receptor is a woman aged 18-35 years in good health. Material for sequencing was blood. This sequence joins TRBV2 and TRBJ2-1, with D maybe TRBD1 (6 bases). CDR3 bases: TGTGCCAGTCCCCAGGGGCGATCCTACAATGAGCAGTTCTTC. Its protein product is CASPQGRSYNEQFF.